Each of the 30 T cell receptor beta chains below was sequenced from the same sample in a study of T cells in tumors after PD-1 blockade. Only in-frame clones appear in the TCRdb table, and some are missing; sequencing was by immunoSEQ multiplex PCR. The sample holds some 60,000 clones, around three quarters seen once. The source material was PBMCs, sampled before anti-PD-1 treatment. The origin of the receptors is a human donor with basal cell carcinoma.

This chain joins TRBV6-5 and TRBJ2-1, with TRBD1 matching 8 bases. V lost 1 base, J lost 9 bases, and 8 bases stayed unmatched. The CDR3 covers 15 residues. Germline V gene sequence: CDR1 MNHEY, CDR2 SVGAGI. Here the CDR3 reads CASSYFRDRKGEQFF. CDR3 DNA sequence: TGTGCCAGCAGTTACTTCCGGGACAGGAAGGGTGAGCAGTTCTTC.

The genes are TRBV6-2 or TRBV6-3 and TRBJ1-3; 7 positions match TRBD1. CDR1 is MNHEY and CDR2 is SVGEGT in the germline V gene. V gave up 6 bases and J gave up 4 bases; unmatched junction bases: 9. This CDR3 contains 15 residues. The CDR3 sequence is CASSSTGVRGNTIYF. The CDR3 region has the DNA TGTGCCAGCAGCTCTACAGGGGTTCGGGGAAACACCATATATTTT.

This chain connects TRBV5-6 to TRBJ2-3, with TRBD2 identical over 8 bases. Germline values: CDR1 SGHDT, CDR2 YYEEEE. The CDR3 is 16 residues long. With V trimmed by 1 base and J by 4 bases, 8 bases remained unmatched. The CDR3 bases are TGTGCCAGCAGCTTGTTCCGGACTAGCTTTGCAGATACGCAGTATTTT. Amino acids: CASSLFRTSFADTQYF.

The chain joins TRBV15 to TRBJ2-1; 9 bases align to TRBD2. Per the germline V gene, CDR1 is LNHNV and CDR2 is YYDKDF (reference sequence). The J segment lost 7 bases and the V segment lost 0 bases, leaving 13 bases of the junction unmatched. The CDR3 is made up of 18 amino acids. The CDR3 loop is CATSRDRGGGALWNEQFF. The CDR3 DNA follows: TGTGCCACCAGCAGAGATAGGGGCGGGGGGGCCCTATGGAATGAGCAGTTCTTC.

The gene calls are TRBV3-1 (or the pseudogene TRBV3-2) and TRBJ2-3; no reliable D call. This CDR3 has 11 amino acids. V lost 5 bases to trimming and J lost 9 bases, with 9 bases between them. Germline V gene data show CDR1 as LGHDT and CDR2 as YNNKEL (reference sequence). CDR3 DNA sequence: TGTGCCAGCAGCGCTATGATGACGCAGTATTTT. This encodes CASSAMMTQYF.

The chain uses TRBV24-1 and TRBJ2-1; D remains unclear. From germline, CDR1 is KGHDR and CDR2 SFDVKD. CDR3 size: 12 residues. With 4 bases removed from V and 5 bases from J, the gap between germline ends came to 5 bases. CDR3 coding DNA: TGTGCCACCAGTGACCTAAACAATGAGCAGTTCTTC. Translating gives CATSDLNNEQFF.

V is TRBV7-8 and J is TRBJ2-5; D might be TRBD2 (6 bases). The V and J ends lost 2 bases and 0 bases respectively, with 10 bases between them. Germline V gene lookup returns CDR1 SGHVS and CDR2 FQNEAQ. CDR3 size: 15 residues. The CDR3 sequence: CASSLSGAYQETQYF. In nucleotides, the CDR3 is TGTGCCAGCAGCTTATCGGGAGCTTACCAAGAGACCCAGTACTTC.

This clone has a single count. This rearrangement joins TRBV19 to TRBJ2-3, with 9 bases that match TRBD1. Per the germline V gene, CDR1 is LNHDA and CDR2 is SQIVND (reference sequence). The CDR3 runs 14 residues. The V and J ends lost 4 bases and 11 bases, in that order; junction bases with no gene match: 10. The CDR3 coding sequence is TGTGCCAGTAGTAAACCGGGACAGGGCCCCGAGCAGTATTTT. It specifies CASSKPGQGPEQYF.

This clone was counted only a few times. This chain joins TRBV10-1 and TRBJ1-1; TRBD1 matches 7 bases. Germline CDR1 and CDR2: WNHNN and SYGVQD (reference sequence). This CDR3 comprises 13 residues. V was clipped by 6 bases and J by 7 bases; unmatched bases: 8. In nucleotides, the CDR3 is TGCGCCAGCAGCCCACGGACAGGAGATGAAGCTTTCTTT. This sequence encodes CASSPRTGDEAFF.

The gene calls are TRBV18 and TRBJ1-6; weak D call: TRBD1 (5 bases). CDR1 and CDR2 from the germline V gene are KGHSH and LQKENI. CDR3 length equals 15 residues. Trimming removed 3 bases from V and 7 bases from J, with 13 bases in between. The CDR3 protein is CASSPLQGLNSPLHF. CDR3 coding DNA: TGTGCCAGCTCACCTTTGCAGGGCCTAAATTCACCCCTCCACTTT.

J is TRBJ1-1 and V is TRBV6-1; D gene ambiguous. Trimming took 5 bases from V and 5 from J, leaving 15 bases between them. The CDR3 runs 14 residues. CDR1 and CDR2 from the germline V gene are MNHNS and SASEGT. DNA of the CDR3: TGTGCCAGCAGTTCCCCAGACCTGGGGACTGAAGCTTTCTTT. It translates to CASSSPDLGTEAFF.

The V gene is TRBV6-4, the J gene TRBJ2-2; D remains ambiguous. Germline CDR1 and CDR2: MRHNA and SNTAGT. This CDR3 region has 15 residues. Trimming left V 4 bases short and J 6 bases short, with 15 bases between. The CDR3 protein is CASSARVGSPGELFF. Here the CDR3 DNA reads TGTGCCAGCAGTGCCCGGGTGGGTTCACCCGGGGAGCTGTTTTTT.

The chain employs TRBV5-5 and TRBJ2-7, with 9 bases aligning to TRBD2. The CDR3 runs to 15 residues. The germline V gene has CDR1 SGHKS and CDR2 YYEKEE (reference sequence). V dropped 4 bases and J dropped 2; count of bases not matched to a gene: 7. In DNA form, the CDR3 reads TGTGCCAGCAGCACGGGACTAGCCGTGACCTACGAGCAGTACTTC. It specifies CASSTGLAVTYEQYF.

V is TRBV27 and J is TRBJ2-7; D is perhaps TRBD1 (5 bases). This CDR3 is built from 15 residues. V gave up 4 bases and J gave up 5 bases, with 18 bases separating them. In germline, CDR1 is MNHEY, CDR2 SMNVEV (reference sequence). The CDR3 nucleotides read TGTGCCAGCAGTTCCCCCAGCAGGGCATTGGACGAGCAGTACTTC. Translating it yields CASSSPSRALDEQYF.

This rearrangement joins TRBV2 to TRBJ1-4; D remains unclear. This CDR3 contains 12 residues. Trimming left V 7 bases short and J 4 bases short, with 7 bases between. Looked up from germline, CDR1 is SNHLY and CDR2 is FYNNEI. The CDR3 DNA reads TGTGCCAGCAACCGAGTTAATGAAAAACTGTTTTTT. Translated, it gives CASNRVNEKLFF. The full variable domain, with the rest looked up from reference TRBV2 and TRBJ1-4, is EPEVTQTPSHQVTQMGQEVILRCVPISNHLYFYWYRQILGQKVEFLVSFYNNEISEKSEIFDDQFSVERPDGSNFTLKIRSTKLEDSAMYFCASNRVNEKLFFGSGTQLSVL.

This chain joins TRBV5-1 and TRBJ1-2; D call uncertain. The CDR3 consists of 14 residues. The germline CDR1 and CDR2 sequences are SGHRS and YFSETQ. The germline V and J ends were trimmed by 0 bases and 5 bases, with 11 bases remaining between them. The CDR3 sequence is CASSLGPDLYGYTF. The CDR3, as DNA: TGCGCCAGCAGCTTGGGGCCAGATTTGTATGGCTACACCTTC.

The rearrangement uses TRBV3-1 (or the pseudogene TRBV3-2) and TRBJ2-7, with a possible D match to TRBD2 (5 bases). V gave up 4 bases and J gave up 1 base, with 8 bases separating them. Germline V CDR1 and CDR2: LGHDT, YNNKEL (reference sequence). The CDR3 spans 13 residues. CDR3 sequence reads: CASSRTSSYEQYF. CDR3 nucleotide sequence: TGTGCCAGCAGCCGGACTTCGTCCTACGAGCAGTACTTC.

The gene calls are TRBV4-2 and TRBJ1-2, with TRBD1 matching over 8 bases. The V gene's germline CDR1 is LGHNA and CDR2 YNFKEQ. The V segment lost 5 bases and the J segment 6 bases; nucleotides outside the gene matches: 11. The CDR3 totals 15 residues. The CDR3 DNA sequence: TGTGCCAGCAGCGGAGGGACAGGCAGGCAGGATGGCTACACCTTC. Amino acid sequence: CASSGGTGRQDGYTF.

This clone was observed a few times. V usage is TRBV6-2 or TRBV6-3 and J usage is TRBJ2-1; 8 positions match TRBD2. The germline CDR1 and CDR2 sequences are MNHEY and SVGEGT. CDR3 length: 18 amino acids. With 3 bases clipped from V and 7 bases from J, the junction kept 17 bases outside the gene matches. This chain's CDR3 is CASSYAGVSGGHRNEQFF. The CDR3 DNA reads as TGTGCCAGCAGTTATGCGGGGGTCAGCGGGGGCCACCGGAATGAGCAGTTCTTC.

The chain has TRBV16 and TRBJ1-4; the D is unclear. The germline V gene has CDR1 KGHSY and CDR2 FQNENV. Trimming cost V 6 bases and J 14 bases, with 19 bases left between them. This CDR3 contains 13 residues. The CDR3 nucleotides read TGTGCCAGCAGTCCCGATGTCAACACGGGGCTGTTTTTT. It is translated as CASSPDVNTGLFF.

The chain links TRBV12-3 or TRBV12-4 to TRBJ2-4; unclear D gene. This CDR3 region has 13 residues. The ends were cut back, 2 bases at V and 4 bases at J, with 6 bases in the middle. The CDR3 region is CASSLNRKNIQYF. The CDR3 nucleotides read TGTGCCAGCAGTTTAAACAGAAAAAACATTCAGTACTTC.

The chain has TRBV28 and TRBJ2-3; 7 nucleotides match TRBD1. The V segment lost 2 bases and the J segment 2 bases; nucleotides outside the gene matches: 7. This CDR3 is 16 amino acids long. Germline loops: CDR1 MDHEN, CDR2 SYDVKM. The CDR3: CASSLIGRGSTDTQYF. CDR3 DNA sequence: TGTGCCAGCAGTTTAATTGGCAGGGGGTCCACAGATACGCAGTATTTT.

The chain links TRBV11-3 to TRBJ2-2, with D perhaps TRBD1 (6 bases). The CDR3 loop spans 14 amino acids. Germline V lookup: CDR1 SGHNT, CDR2 YENEEA. V was trimmed by 3 bases and J by 5 bases, leaving 10 bases between them. In nucleotides, the CDR3 is TGTGCCAGCAGCTTTAATAGGGGGACCGGGGAGCTGTTTTTT. Its translation is CASSFNRGTGELFF.

The gene calls are TRBV5-1 and TRBJ2-1; 10 bases are shared with TRBD2. Looked up from germline, CDR1 is SGHRS and CDR2 is YFSETQ. Losses at the gene ends were 3 bases for V and 4 bases for J; bases not matched to a gene: 10. The CDR3 covers 17 residues. This chain's CDR3 is CASSWGQRGGPYNEQFF. The CDR3 DNA reads as TGCGCCAGCAGCTGGGGACAGCGGGGGGGCCCATACAATGAGCAGTTCTTC.

The chain employs TRBV7-9 and TRBJ1-3; D is ambiguous. This CDR3 contains 15 residues. V shed 2 bases and J shed 0 bases, with 8 bases lying between them. CDR1 SEHNR and CDR2 FQNEAQ come from the germline V gene (reference sequence). As DNA, the CDR3 is TGTGCCAGCAGCTTACACGGTAGCTCTGGAAACACCATATATTTT. Translated, it gives CASSLHGSSGNTIYF.

The CDR3 region is CASSRQLIYGYTF. In nucleotides, the CDR3 is TGTGCCAGCAGCAGACAGCTCATCTATGGCTACACCTTC. The chain has TRBV12-3 or TRBV12-4 and TRBJ1-2, with a weak D call TRBD1 (5 bases). The V gene lost 6 bases and the J gene lost 4 bases, with 12 bases spanning the gap. The CDR3 runs to 13 residues.

The gene calls are TRBV6-2 or TRBV6-3 and TRBJ2-3; maybe TRBD1 (5 bases). With 5 bases removed from V and 0 bases from J, the gap between germline ends came to 12 bases. Germline V gene sequence: CDR1 MNHEY, CDR2 SVGEGT. This CDR3 comprises 15 residues. Written as DNA, the CDR3 is TGTGCCAGCAGTCCGAGACAGCATAGCACAGATACGCAGTATTTT. Translation: CASSPRQHSTDTQYF.

The chain joins TRBV25-1 to TRBJ2-7; 9 bases line up with TRBD1. With V trimmed by 5 bases and J by 2 bases, 7 bases remained unmatched. Germline loops: CDR1 MGHDK, CDR2 SYGVNS. The length of the CDR3 is 15 residues. Written as DNA, the CDR3 is TGTGCCAGCAGTAAAGAGGGACAGGGAGCCTACGAGCAGTACTTC. Its protein is CASSKEGQGAYEQYF.

This chain connects TRBV6-2 or TRBV6-3 to TRBJ1-1; 8 bases map to TRBD1. In germline, CDR1 is MNHEY, CDR2 SVGEGT. The trim removed 4 bases at V and 7 bases at J, leaving 8 bases unmatched. This CDR3 has 14 amino acids. CDR3 in DNA: TGTGCCAGCAGTTTCATAGACAGGGGCCTTGAAGCTTTCTTT. Translating it yields CASSFIDRGLEAFF.

The chain has TRBV6-5 and TRBJ2-7; D not certain. Germline-derived CDR1 and CDR2 are MNHEY and SVGAGI. V shed 11 bases and J shed 1 base, with 12 bases lying between them. This CDR3 is 12 amino acids long. The CDR3 loop is CAVAYFSYEQYF. In DNA, the CDR3 is TGTGCCGTCGCTTATTTTTCCTACGAGCAGTACTTC.